The TCR beta chain under discussion was sequenced for a study of blood T cells in healthy people across ages. Study findings and constraints: Total diversity from one million sequenced T cells was likely underestimated.

A second PCR of roughly 7 to 11 cycles used a sample-barcoded 5' primer and a J-beta primer mix. MiXCR, applied by TCRdb to the 5' RACE reads, yields one record per CDR3 protein. Altogether some 1.7 million distinct CDR3 sequences are present, 28% being singletons, with the ten largest covering roughly 8.2%. V was clipped by 3 bases and J by 10 bases, with 12 bases between them. The CDR3 length is 12 residues. This clonotype was seen repeatedly, ten times or more. What it binds is unknown. Source material: blood. This receptor was identified in a woman in her twenties or thirties in good health. The chain has TRBV12-3 or TRBV12-4 and TRBJ1-2; weak D call: TRBD1 (6 bases). The CDR3 region has the DNA TGTGCCAGCAGTTTTAACAGGGCAGACTACACCTTC. It codes for CASSFNRADYTF.